This T cell receptor beta chain came from a study of T cells in localized non-small cell lung cancer. V gave up 0 bases and J gave up 5 bases, with 13 bases separating them. Looked up from germline, CDR1 is SGHAT and CDR2 is FQNNGV. The CDR3 has 15 residues. Assay used: immunoSEQ multiplex PCR; TCRdb lists only in-frame clones, some missing. This repertoire shows roughly 9,900 clones, about 90% found once; its top ten account for about 7.5%. The sample in question was peripheral blood, obtained before any cancer treatment. The chain uses TRBV11-2 and TRBJ2-5; no definite D call. The clonotype comes from a woman aged 40-69 years with stage I squamous cell lung carcinoma. CDR3: CASSLELWALETQYF. Here the CDR3 DNA reads TGTGCCAGCAGCTTAGAACTCTGGGCTCTGGAGACCCAGTACTTC.